The next 20 T cell receptor beta chains were all read from a single sample in a study of technical replicates of blood from a handful of donors. The repertoire was sequenced with immunoSEQ multiplex PCR; TCRdb's copy has only in-frame clones and lacks some. The sample has tens of thousands of clones; approximately 95% are singletons. The sequenced sample consisted of T cells isolated from PBMCs. All receptors derive from a human donor in good health.

J is TRBJ1-2 and V is TRBV19; a possible D gene is TRBD1 (6 bases). Trimming removed 7 bases from V and 2 bases from J, with 14 bases in between. The CDR3 is made up of 14 amino acids. Per the germline V gene, CDR1 is LNHDA and CDR2 is SQIVND (reference sequence). The CDR3 loop is CASKGNRVNYGYTF. DNA for the CDR3: TGTGCCAGTAAGGGGAACAGGGTGAACTATGGCTACACCTTC.

The chain links TRBV4-2 to TRBJ2-7; 7 nucleotides align to TRBD2. Looked up from germline, CDR1 is LGHNA and CDR2 is YNFKEQ. The V and J ends lost 1 base and 3 bases, in that order; junction bases with no gene match: 6. The CDR3 is 15 residues long. CDR3 residues: CASSQVEASGYEQYF. In DNA form, the CDR3 reads TGTGCCAGCAGCCAAGTAGAGGCTAGCGGCTACGAGCAGTACTTC.

The chain uses TRBV19 and TRBJ1-5; 8 nucleotides agree with TRBD1. Looked up from germline, CDR1 is LNHDA and CDR2 is SQIVND (reference sequence). CDR3 length: 17 amino acids. V lost 0 bases and J lost 2; bases outside the gene matches: 6. CDR3 in amino acids: CASSIDGTGGGNQPQHF. CDR3 bases: TGTGCCAGTAGTATAGATGGGACAGGCGGTGGCAATCAGCCCCAGCATTTT. The full variable domain, rest sourced from reference TRBV19 and TRBJ1-5, is DGGITQSPKYLFRKEGQNVTLSCEQNLNHDAMYWYRQDPGQGLRLIYYSQIVNDFQKGDIAEGYSVSREKKESFPLTVTSAQKNPTAFYLCASSIDGTGGGNQPQHFGDGTRLSIL.

The chain is built from TRBV19 and TRBJ1-5; 10 nucleotides line up with TRBD1. The V gene's germline CDR1 is LNHDA and CDR2 SQIVND (reference sequence). With V trimmed by 6 bases and J by 5 bases, 7 bases remained unmatched. The CDR3 is 15 residues long. CDR3 loop: CASRAGQGGYQPQHF. The CDR3 DNA is TGTGCCAGTAGAGCCGGACAGGGGGGTTATCAGCCCCAGCATTTT. Full variable domain (missing parts from reference TRBV19 and TRBJ1-5): DGGITQSPKYLFRKEGQNVTLSCEQNLNHDAMYWYRQDPGQGLRLIYYSQIVNDFQKGDIAEGYSVSREKKESFPLTVTSAQKNPTAFYLCASRAGQGGYQPQHFGDGTRLSIL.

The count of this clone is one. The rearrangement links TRBV4-1 to TRBJ1-3; weak D call: TRBD1 (5 bases). This CDR3 is built from 15 residues. V shed 1 base and J shed 6 bases, with 13 bases lying between them. Germline V gene lookup returns CDR1 MGHRA and CDR2 YSYEKL. The CDR3 loop reads CASSQVPGVPNTIYF. As DNA, the CDR3 is TGCGCCAGCAGCCAAGTCCCGGGGGTCCCAAACACCATATATTTT.

J is TRBJ2-7 and V is TRBV10-2; 8 bases line up with TRBD2. Germline-derived CDR1 and CDR2 are WSHSY and SAAADI. The CDR3 runs 16 residues. The junction had 14 bases not matched to a gene; V was cut back by 6 bases and J by 4 bases. The CDR3 DNA is TGCGCCAGCAGGGTCCAATTATCGGGAGGGTGGTACGAGCAGTACTTC. The encoded protein is CASRVQLSGGWYEQYF.

The chain employs TRBV5-1 and TRBJ2-7, with D perhaps matching TRBD2 (5 bases). Per germline, CDR1 SGHRS and CDR2 YFSETQ. Trimming removed 5 bases at V and 1 base at J, with 19 bases between. CDR3 length: 16 residues. This CDR3 reads CASRTRPGTVSYEQYF. The CDR3 bases are TGCGCCAGCAGGACCCGGCCGGGAACAGTATCCTACGAGCAGTACTTC.

The gene calls are TRBV6-5 and TRBJ1-1, with a possible D match to TRBD1 (6 bases). Germline V gene sequence: CDR1 MNHEY, CDR2 SVGAGI. V was shortened by 7 bases and J by 2 bases, with 17 bases between the two germline ends. The CDR3 has 15 amino acids. CDR3 sequence (DNA): TGTGCCAGCATCCCCCTCGGGGGGCGTAACACTGAAGCTTTCTTT. This gives the protein CASIPLGGRNTEAFF.

The gene calls are TRBV6-6 and TRBJ1-3, with TRBD1 as a possible D gene (5 bases). The germline gives CDR1 MNHNY, CDR2 SVGAGI (reference sequence). V dropped 5 bases and J dropped 4 bases, with 15 bases sitting between them. The CDR3 contains 15 residues. The CDR3 sequence is CASSPRPGLGNTIYF. The CDR3 coding sequence is TGTGCCAGCAGTCCCCGGCCGGGACTCGGAAACACCATATATTTT.

The chain recombines TRBV25-1 with TRBJ1-2; maybe TRBD1 (6 bases). V lost 3 bases, J lost 5 bases, and 16 bases lay in between. The germline gives CDR1 MGHDK, CDR2 SYGVNS. CDR3 size: 15 residues. The CDR3 sequence is CASSEGAIPFYGYTF. The CDR3 DNA is TGTGCCAGCAGTGAGGGGGCGATTCCCTTTTATGGCTACACCTTC.

This sequence joins TRBV28 and TRBJ2-7, with D perhaps TRBD2 (7 bases). There are 12 residues in the CDR3. Germline V lookup: CDR1 MDHEN, CDR2 SYDVKM. Trimming pared 11 bases from V and 5 bases from J, leaving 16 bases between. The CDR3 loop is CALGGRDNEQYF. The CDR3 nucleotides read TGTGCCCTGGGGGGGCGGGATAACGAGCAGTACTTC.

This clone was counted a single time. This chain joins TRBV5-1 and TRBJ1-4; perhaps TRBD1 as D (6 bases). From germline, CDR1 is SGHRS and CDR2 YFSETQ. V shed 4 bases and J shed 0 bases, with 10 bases lying between them. The CDR3 runs to 15 residues. The CDR3 region is CASSEQGATNEKLFF. The DNA for the CDR3 is TGCGCCAGCAGCGAACAGGGTGCAACTAATGAAAAACTGTTTTTT.

This clone has just one count. The J gene is TRBJ2-3, the V gene TRBV27, with 8 bases matching TRBD1. The CDR3 is made up of 15 amino acids. Looked up from germline, CDR1 is MNHEY and CDR2 is SMNVEV (reference sequence). With V trimmed by 8 bases and J by 3 bases, 10 bases remained unmatched. CDR3 DNA sequence: TGTGCCAGCGGGAAACCCCGACAGGGGACAGATACGCAGTATTTT. It translates to CASGKPRQGTDTQYF.

The rearrangement uses TRBV19 and TRBJ2-6; D remains unclear. CDR1 and CDR2 from the germline V gene are LNHDA and SQIVND (reference sequence). The CDR3 spans 16 residues. The V gene lost 7 bases and the J gene lost 2 bases, with 15 bases spanning the gap. This chain's CDR3 is CASNFAGSTGANVLTF. CDR3 bases: TGTGCCAGTAATTTCGCAGGTTCCACTGGGGCCAACGTCCTGACTTTC.

V is TRBV6-6 and J is TRBJ2-2; TRBD2 matches 7 bases. This CDR3 region has 15 residues. V trimming: 5 bases; J trimming: 3 bases; junction bases outside the gene matches: 6. Germline CDR1 and CDR2: MNHNY and SVGAGI (reference sequence). CDR3 sequence: CASSHGEGDTGELFF. In nucleotides, the CDR3 is TGTGCCAGCAGTCACGGGGAGGGCGACACCGGGGAGCTGTTTTTT.

The chain combines TRBV6-5 with TRBJ1-1; D might be TRBD1 (6 bases). This CDR3 has 13 amino acids. The V end lost 8 bases, the J end lost 11 bases, and 21 bases lay between the germline ends. Germline values: CDR1 MNHEY, CDR2 SVGAGI. CDR3 nucleotides: TGTGCCAGCGGGATCCCGATGACAGGCTACGCTTTCTTT. It codes for CASGIPMTGYAFF.

J is TRBJ1-5 and V is TRBV18, with D unresolved. The CDR3 has 14 residues. Trimming removed 3 bases at V and 3 bases at J, with 9 bases between. From germline, CDR1 is KGHSH and CDR2 LQKENI. The CDR3 DNA reads as TGTGCCAGCTCACCTGAGAGTTCCAATCAGCCCCAGCATTTT. This codes for CASSPESSNQPQHF.

J is TRBJ1-1 and V is TRBV6-5; 8 positions match TRBD1. From germline, CDR1 is MNHEY and CDR2 SVGAGI. V was clipped by 6 bases and J by 2 bases; unmatched bases: 2. The CDR3 spans 13 residues. For the CDR3, the DNA is TGTGCCAGCAGGGACAGGGATAACACTGAAGCTTTCTTT. Its protein is CASRDRDNTEAFF.

The J gene is TRBJ1-1, the V gene TRBV19; the match to TRBD1 covers 7 bases. The V gene's germline CDR1 is LNHDA and CDR2 SQIVND (reference sequence). This CDR3 comprises 15 residues. V dropped 4 bases and J dropped 0; count of bases not matched to a gene: 5. CDR3 bases: TGTGCCAGTAGTAGATTGACAGGGATGAACACTGAAGCTTTCTTT. Translation: CASSRLTGMNTEAFF.

The V call is TRBV18, the J call TRBJ1-3, with 8 bases lining up with TRBD1. Per the germline V gene, CDR1 is KGHSH and CDR2 is LQKENI. The CDR3 runs 16 residues. V trimming: 5 bases; J trimming: 2 bases; junction bases outside the gene matches: 8. The CDR3 DNA sequence: TGTGCCAGCTCATCTTTTAACAGGGGGACTGGAAACACCATATATTTT. Protein sequence: CASSSFNRGTGNTIYF.